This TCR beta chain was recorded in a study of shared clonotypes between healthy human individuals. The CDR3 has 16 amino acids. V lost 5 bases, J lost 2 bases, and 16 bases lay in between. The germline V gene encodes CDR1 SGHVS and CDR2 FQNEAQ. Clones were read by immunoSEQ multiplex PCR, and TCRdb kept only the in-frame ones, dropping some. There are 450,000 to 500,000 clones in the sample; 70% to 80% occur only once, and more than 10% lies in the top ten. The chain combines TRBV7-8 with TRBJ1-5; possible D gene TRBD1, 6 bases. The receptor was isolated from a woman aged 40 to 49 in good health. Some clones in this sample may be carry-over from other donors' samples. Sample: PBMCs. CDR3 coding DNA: TGTGCCAGCAGCCCCCGAACAGGGTTGCGCAATCAGCCCCAGCATTTT. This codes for CASSPRTGLRNQPQHF.